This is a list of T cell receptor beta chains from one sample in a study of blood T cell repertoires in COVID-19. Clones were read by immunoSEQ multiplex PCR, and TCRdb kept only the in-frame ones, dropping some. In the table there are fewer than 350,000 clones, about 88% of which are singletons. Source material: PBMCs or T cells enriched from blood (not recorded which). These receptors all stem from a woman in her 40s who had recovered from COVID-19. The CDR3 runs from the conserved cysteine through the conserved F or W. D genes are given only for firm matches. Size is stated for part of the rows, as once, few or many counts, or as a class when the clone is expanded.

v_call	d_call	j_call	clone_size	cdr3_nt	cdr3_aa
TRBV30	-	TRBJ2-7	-	TGTGCCTGGAGTACTCAGGGCTACGAGCAGTACTTC	CAWSTQGYEQYF
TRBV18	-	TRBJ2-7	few	TGTGCCAGCTCACCCCGAGGGGGGGTGTCCTACGAGCAGTACTTC	CASSPRGGVSYEQYF
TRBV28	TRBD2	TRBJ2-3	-	TGTGCCAGCCGCTCTGAGCGGGGGAACACAGATACGCAGTATTTT	CASRSERGNTDTQYF
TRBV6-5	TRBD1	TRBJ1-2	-	TGTGCCAGCAGTTACGATGGGACAGGTTATGGCTACACCTTC	CASSYDGTGYGYTF
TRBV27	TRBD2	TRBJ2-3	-	TGTGCCAGCCGAATACAGACTAGCGGGGACCCCAAGGATACGCAGTATTTT	CASRIQTSGDPKDTQYF
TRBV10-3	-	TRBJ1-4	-	TGTGCCATCAGTGATGTAGGCAGGGGCGACACTAATGAAAAACTGTTTTTT	CAISDVGRGDTNEKLFF
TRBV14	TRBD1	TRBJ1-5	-	TGTGCCAGCAGCAGGGGGCTAGGGCAGCCCCAGCATTTT	CASSRGLGQPQHF
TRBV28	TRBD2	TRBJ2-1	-	TGTGCCAGCATAACGGGACTAGCGGGGGGGCATGAGCAGTTCTTC	CASITGLAGGHEQFF
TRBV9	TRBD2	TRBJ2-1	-	TGTGCCAGCACTGCGGGGGGTTACGGCAATGAGCAGTTCTTC	CASTAGGYGNEQFF
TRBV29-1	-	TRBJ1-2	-	TGCAGCGTTGCGGCAAACTCGGACAGCCCGAACGGCTACACCTTC	CSVAANSDSPNGYTF
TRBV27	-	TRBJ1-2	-	TGTGCCAGCAGTTTATCTCCGTCGGTGTTTGGCTACACCTTC	CASSLSPSVFGYTF